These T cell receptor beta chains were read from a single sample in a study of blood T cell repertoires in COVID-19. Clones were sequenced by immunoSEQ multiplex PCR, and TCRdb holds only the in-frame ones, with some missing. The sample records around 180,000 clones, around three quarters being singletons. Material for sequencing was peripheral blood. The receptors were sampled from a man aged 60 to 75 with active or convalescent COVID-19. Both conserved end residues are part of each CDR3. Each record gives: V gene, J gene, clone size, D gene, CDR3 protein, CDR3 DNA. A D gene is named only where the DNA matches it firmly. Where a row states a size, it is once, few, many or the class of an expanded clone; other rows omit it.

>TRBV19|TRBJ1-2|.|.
CASSPRQVSYGYTF
TGTGCCAGTAGTCCAAGACAGGTGTCCTATGGCTACACCTTC
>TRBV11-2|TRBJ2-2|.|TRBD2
CASSLTGTTPGELFF
TGTGCCAGCAGCTTAACCGGGACTACCCCCGGGGAGCTGTTTTTT
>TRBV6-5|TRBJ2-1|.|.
CASRPGLSNNEQFF
TGTGCCAGCAGGCCTGGACTAAGCAACAATGAGCAGTTCTTC
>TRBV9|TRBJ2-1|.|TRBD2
CASSVGMFGTSGRDNEQFF
TGTGCCAGCAGCGTAGGAATGTTCGGGACTAGCGGGAGGGACAATGAGCAGTTCTTC
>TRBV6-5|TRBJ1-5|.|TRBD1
CAAKAGGGQPQHF
TGTGCCGCCAAAGCAGGGGGCGGTCAGCCCCAGCATTTT
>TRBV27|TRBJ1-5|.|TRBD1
CASSWDREQPQHF
TGTGCCAGCAGTTGGGACAGGGAGCAGCCCCAGCATTTT
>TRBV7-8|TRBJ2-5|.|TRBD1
CASSLWQGAETQYF
TGTGCCAGCAGCTTATGGCAGGGGGCCGAGACCCAGTACTTC
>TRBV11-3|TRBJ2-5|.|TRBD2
CASSSRLAGGRETQYF
TGTGCCAGCAGCTCGAGACTAGCGGGAGGCCGAGAGACCCAGTACTTC
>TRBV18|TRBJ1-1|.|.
CASSPSGGKAFF
TGTGCCAGCTCACCATCGGGGGGCAAAGCTTTCTTT
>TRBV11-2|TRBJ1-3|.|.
CASSPGFSGNTIYF
TGTGCCAGCAGCCCCGGGTTCTCTGGAAACACCATATATTTT
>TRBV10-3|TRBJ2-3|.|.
CATPVASTDTQYF
TGTGCCACGCCCGTAGCTAGCACAGATACGCAGTATTTT
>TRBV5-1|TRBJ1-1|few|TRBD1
CASSLTGAGTEAFF
TGCGCCAGCAGCTTAACAGGGGCAGGCACTGAAGCTTTCTTT
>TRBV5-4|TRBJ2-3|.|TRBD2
CASSFSGRQADTQYF
TGTGCCAGCAGCTTTAGCGGGAGGCAGGCAGATACGCAGTATTTT
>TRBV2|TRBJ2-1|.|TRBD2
CASSTSAGENEQFF
TGTGCCAGCTCGACTAGCGCAGGGGAAAATGAGCAGTTCTTC
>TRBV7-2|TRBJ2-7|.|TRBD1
CASSKRTGRDEQYF
TGTGCCAGCAGCAAAAGGACAGGGCGGGACGAGCAGTACTTC
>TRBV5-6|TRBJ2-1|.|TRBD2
CASSLVSSGFYNEQFF
TGTGCCAGCAGCTTGGTGTCTAGCGGGTTTTACAATGAGCAGTTCTTC